This T cell receptor beta chain was profiled in a study of blood T cell repertoires in COVID-19. At the level of the study: Samples representing acute and convalescent COVID-19 were sourced from the United States, Italy and Spain. Sources were T cells, B-cell-depleted T cells, or PBMCs; the material itself was cDNA or gDNA.

Participant ages covered roughly 18 to 89 years across about two dozen US areas. Original processing methods: Reference gene primers were amplified, and this amplification served to estimate nucleated cell counts. The table came from immunoSEQ multiplex PCR; TCRdb's copy has only in-frame clones and leaves some out. V, J and clone size reflect that table, while D and trimming were determined from the DNA. The data hold roughly 220,000 clones, with 80% to 90% observed a single time. The ends were cut back, 4 bases at V and 0 bases at J, with 13 bases in the middle. The CDR3 runs to 15 residues. CDR1 LNHDA and CDR2 SQIVND come from the germline V gene (reference sequence).

Material for sequencing was PBMCs or T cells enriched from blood (not recorded which). The sequence came from a woman aged 50 to 65 with acute COVID-19. The genes are TRBV19 and TRBJ2-7; D is perhaps TRBD2 (6 bases). The CDR3 reads CASSKAASVSYEQYF. CDR3 coding DNA: TGTGCCAGTAGTAAGGCGGCTAGCGTCTCCTACGAGCAGTACTTC. The whole variable domain, filled in from reference TRBV19 and TRBJ2-7, reads DGGITQSPKYLFRKEGQNVTLSCEQNLNHDAMYWYRQDPGQGLRLIYYSQIVNDFQKGDIAEGYSVSREKKESFPLTVTSAQKNPTAFYLCASSKAASVSYEQYFGPGTRLTVT.